Listed here are 6 T cell receptor beta chains from one sample, sequenced in a study of cytomegalovirus exposure and HLA in healthy donors. PCR was performed using 60 Vbeta and 13 Jbeta primers. Clones were sequenced by immunoSEQ multiplex PCR, and TCRdb holds only the in-frame ones, with some missing. In the table there are about 140,000 clones, 77% of which are singletons. The sample comprised PBMCs. The receptor source for this set is a female donor in good health and CMV-seronegative.

The chain joins TRBV28 to TRBJ1-1, with D unclear. Germline V gene sequence: CDR1 MDHEN, CDR2 SYDVKM. V lost 1 base and J 8 bases, leaving 5 bases between the germline ends. CDR3 length equals 11 residues. The CDR3 sequence: CASSLSLEAFF. DNA for the CDR3: TGTGCCAGCAGTTTATCCCTAGAAGCTTTCTTT.

This clone is a singleton in its sample. This chain connects TRBV5-1 to TRBJ1-1, with 8 bases identical to TRBD1. Per germline, CDR1 SGHRS and CDR2 YFSETQ. The junction had 28 bases not matched to a gene; V was cut back by 4 bases and J by 5 bases. This CDR3 contains 21 residues. For the CDR3, the DNA is TGCGCCAGCAGCCCTGGAGGCATCGCCCCAGGGGGCACAGGGATGGTTACTGAAGCTTTCTTT. This codes for CASSPGGIAPGGTGMVTEAFF.

The chain carries TRBV7-3 and TRBJ1-1, with D perhaps matching TRBD1 (5 bases). The CDR3 loop spans 15 amino acids. CDR1 and CDR2 from the germline V gene are SGHTA and FQGTGA. Trimming shortened V by 1 base and J by 2 bases, and 11 bases separated the two germline ends. The CDR3 bases are TGTGCCAGCAGCTTAAATGCGGGGCTCAACACTGAAGCTTTCTTT. It translates to CASSLNAGLNTEAFF.

A single count supports this clone. The gene calls are TRBV6-1 and TRBJ1-1; no reliable D call. The germline V gene has CDR1 MNHNS and CDR2 SASEGT. The V gene lost 2 bases and the J gene lost 8 bases, with 6 bases spanning the gap. There are 11 residues in the CDR3. In DNA, the CDR3 is TGTGCCAGCAGTGAATGGCTCGAAGCTTTCTTT. Translated: CASSEWLEAFF.

The rearrangement joins TRBV7-3 to TRBJ2-2; D unclear. The V end lost 0 bases, the J end lost 5 bases, and 19 bases lay between the germline ends. This CDR3 comprises 18 residues. CDR1 SGHTA and CDR2 FQGTGA come from the germline V gene. As DNA, the CDR3 is TGTGCCAGCAGCTTAACGGGCAGCTCCGTGAGAACAACCGGGGAGCTGTTTTTT. As protein: CASSLTGSSVRTTGELFF.

A word on this clone: The identical CDR3 is also encoded by other nucleotide sequences in the sample. The genes are TRBV5-1 and TRBJ2-3, with D perhaps matching TRBD1 (6 bases). Germline V gene sequence: CDR1 SGHRS, CDR2 YFSETQ. Trimming took off 4 bases at V and 0 bases at J, with 9 bases between the two ends. CDR3 size: 14 residues. CDR3 loop: CASSPDRSTDTQYF. The CDR3 coding sequence is TGCGCCAGCAGCCCGGACAGAAGCACAGATACGCAGTATTTT. Together with reference TRBV5-1 and TRBJ2-3, the CDR3 gives the full variable domain: KAGVTQTPRYLIKTRGQQVTLSCSPISGHRSVSWYQQTPGQGLQFLFEYFSETQRNKGNFPGRFSGRQFSNSRSEMNVSTLELGDSALYLCASSPDRSTDTQYFGPGTRLTVL.